The source of this T cell receptor (beta chain) is a study of T cells after yellow fever vaccination. Background on the study: SMART-Seq v4 Ultra Low Input handled preparation of low-cell-number fractions. Study-wide findings and caveats: Post-booster repertoires again held most primary-vaccination clones (roughly 95% CD4, 80% to 90% CD8). The secondary response peaked faster, at day 5 versus 15, but was weaker.

As TCR cDNA was made by 5'RACE template switching, a universal primer site and UMIs were added. TCRdb reprocessed the 5' RACE reads via MiXCR and lists one record per CDR3 protein. The sample holds about 160,000 distinct CDR3 sequences, about 7% seen once. The CDR3 covers 12 residues. Germline CDR1 reads MNHEY; CDR2 reads SVGEGT. Trimming left V 9 bases short and J 5 bases short, with 11 bases between. As regards this clonotype: The target antigen is unknown. A much larger clone is a single base away; this may be a read error.

The source is a man aged 18-30 years who received the YFV17D yellow fever vaccine. The chain couples TRBV6-2 or TRBV6-3 to TRBJ2-4; tentatively, D is TRBD1 (6 bases). Sequenced here: CD4+ T cells sorted from PBMCs, sampled 5 to 6 days after the first yellow fever vaccination. CDR3: CARSWGQNIQYF. CDR3 bases: TGTGCCAGGAGCTGGGGGCAAAACATTCAGTACTTC.